Listed below are T cell receptor beta chains from one sample, sequenced in a study of OX40 agonist ivuxolimab in advanced cancers. Assay used: immunoSEQ multiplex PCR; TCRdb lists only in-frame clones, some missing. Found here are 78,000 or so clones, about nine tenths of them singletons; the top ten hold 0.78%. Sequenced material: CD4+ or CD8+ T cells sorted from blood, taken in a trial of the OX40 agonist ivuxolimab. The receptors here all came from an adult with an advanced solid tumor such as melanoma, head and neck, liver or kidney cancer. CDR3s include the opening cysteine and the closing phenylalanine or tryptophan. Each record gives: V gene, J gene, D gene, clone size, CDR3 length, CDR3 DNA, CDR3 protein. The D gene is left open where the match is weak. Part of the rows lack a size; the others show once, few, many or a class for expanded clones.

V: TRBV28; J: TRBJ1-2; D: TRBD1; size: NA; length: 14; DNA: TGTGCCAGCACCGGGGACAGGGGACCTTATGGCTACACCTTC; CDR3: CASTGDRGPYGYTF
V: TRBV7-3; J: TRBJ2-2; D: NA; size: NA; length: 13; DNA: TGTGCCAGCAGCTTACGGGTTTCCGGGGAGCTGTTTTTT; CDR3: CASSLRVSGELFF
V: TRBV2; J: TRBJ2-7; D: NA; size: NA; length: 14; DNA: TGTGCCAGCTATGACACCGGGGAAGGTTACGAGCAGTACTTC; CDR3: CASYDTGEGYEQYF
V: TRBV28; J: TRBJ2-3; D: TRBD1; size: once; length: 15; DNA: TGTGCCAGCAGTCTGCCGGGACAGGGTACAGATACGCAGTATTTT; CDR3: CASSLPGQGTDTQYF
V: TRBV7-3; J: TRBJ2-3; D: NA; size: NA; length: 14; DNA: TGTGCCAGCAGCTTATCGGGGAGCACAGATACGCAGTATTTT; CDR3: CASSLSGSTDTQYF
V: TRBV30; J: TRBJ2-3; D: NA; size: once; length: 13; DNA: TGTGCCTGGGCTCGAGGGGGGGCAAATACGCAGTATTTT; CDR3: CAWARGGANTQYF
V: TRBV5-5; J: TRBJ1-5; D: TRBD1; size: NA; length: 15; DNA: TGTGCCAGCAGAATCGGCGGGACAGCTAATCAGCCCCAGCATTTT; CDR3: CASRIGGTANQPQHF
V: TRBV21-1; J: TRBJ1-2; D: NA; size: NA; length: 17; DNA: TGTGCCAGCATCAAAGGAGAAACGACAGAGACCAACTATGGCTACACCTTC; CDR3: CASIKGETTETNYGYTF
V: TRBV7-9; J: TRBJ2-7; D: TRBD2; size: NA; length: 15; DNA: TGTGCCAGCAGCCCTGGACTAGCGGACATCTACGAGCAGTACTTC; CDR3: CASSPGLADIYEQYF
V: TRBV2; J: TRBJ1-4; D: NA; size: NA; length: 15; DNA: TGTGCCAGCAGTGATTCGGACCGAAAACTTGAAAAACTGTTTTTT; CDR3: CASSDSDRKLEKLFF
V: TRBV10-3; J: TRBJ2-3; D: TRBD2; size: NA; length: 13; DNA: TGTGCCATCACGGCGGGAGGCACAGATACGCAGTATTTT; CDR3: CAITAGGTDTQYF
V: TRBV6-1; J: TRBJ1-1; D: NA; size: medium-sized; length: 14; DNA: TGTGCCAGCAGTGCCGGACCGTCGATGGCTGAAGCTTTCTTT; CDR3: CASSAGPSMAEAFF
V: TRBV30; J: TRBJ1-1; D: TRBD1; size: few; length: 12; DNA: TGTGCCTGGAGTCAGGGACAGGCGCGAGCTTTCTTT; CDR3: CAWSQGQARAFF
V: TRBV5-1; J: TRBJ2-1; D: TRBD2; size: NA; length: 15; DNA: TGCGCCAGCAGCCTAGGCGGGAGCTCCTACAATGAGCAGTTCTTC; CDR3: CASSLGGSSYNEQFF